These 32 T cell receptor beta chains share one sample of origin, sequenced in a study of T cells in tumors after PD-1 blockade. Produced via immunoSEQ multiplex PCR; TCRdb's table is partial and in-frame only. There are 55,000 to 70,000 clones in the sample; about 80% occur only once, and roughly an eighth lies in the top ten. The material was PBMCs, obtained before anti-PD-1 treatment. The source of these receptors is a human donor with basal cell carcinoma.

The chain combines TRBV7-6 with TRBJ1-2, with D hard to call. This CDR3 spans 15 amino acids. CDR1 SGHVS and CDR2 FNYEAQ come from the germline V gene. V gave up 5 bases and J gave up 4 bases, with 17 bases separating them. The CDR3 coding sequence is TGTGCCAGCAGCCCTACCACACGAATATCCTATGGCTACACCTTC. It yields the protein CASSPTTRISYGYTF.

The chain joins TRBV12-5 to TRBJ2-5; 10 bases are a match to TRBD1. The CDR3 extends over 14 amino acids. From germline, CDR1 is LGHNT and CDR2 FRNRAP. With V trimmed by 4 bases and J by 5 bases, 4 bases remained unmatched. The CDR3 spells CASGSGDRGETQYF. CDR3 DNA: TGTGCTAGTGGTTCCGGGGACAGGGGCGAGACCCAGTACTTC.

This clone was detected only once. The genes are TRBV18 and TRBJ2-7; TRBD2 agrees at 9 bases. The CDR3 contains 15 residues. V was pared by 3 bases and J by 7 bases, with 10 bases of the junction left unmatched. Germline CDR1 reads KGHSH; CDR2 reads LQKENI. In nucleotides, the CDR3 is TGTGCCAGCTCACCGGCCGGCGGGGGGGCGGGGGAGCAGTACTTC. Encoded protein: CASSPAGGGAGEQYF.

CDR3 nucleotides: TGTGCCAGCAGCTTAAGGACTAGCGGGGGCCCTAACACCGGGGAGCTGTTTTTT. As protein: CASSLRTSGGPNTGELFF. The rearrangement joins TRBV7-3 to TRBJ2-2; 13 bases fit TRBD2. Losses at the gene ends were 1 base for V and 2 bases for J; bases not matched to a gene: 4. This CDR3 is 18 amino acids long. From germline, CDR1 is SGHTA and CDR2 FQGTGA.

The chain links TRBV30 to TRBJ1-5; the D is unclear. The germline V gene encodes CDR1 GTSNPN and CDR2 SVGIG (reference sequence). V was cut by 2 bases and J by 7 bases, with 15 bases left in between. This CDR3 is 14 amino acids long. In nucleotides, the CDR3 is TGTGCCTGGAGTTATGACACGGGTGAACAGCCCCAGCATTTT. This codes for CAWSYDTGEQPQHF.

The CDR3 sequence is CASSEWQRNTEAFF. CDR3 in DNA: TGTGCCAGCAGTGAGTGGCAGAGGAACACTGAAGCTTTCTTT. The V gene is TRBV2, the J gene TRBJ1-1; D call uncertain. V gave up 3 bases and J gave up 1 base, with 9 bases separating them. Germline CDR1 reads SNHLY; CDR2 reads FYNNEI. This CDR3 is 14 amino acids long.

J is TRBJ2-5 and V is TRBV9, with 8 bases lining up with TRBD2. The CDR3 runs 15 residues. CDR1 is SGDLS and CDR2 is YYNGEE in the germline V gene. J gave up 1 base and V 0 bases, and 2 bases lay outside the gene matches. The CDR3, as DNA: TGTGCCAGCAGCGTAGTAGCGGGGATCCAAGAGACCCAGTACTTC. It encodes CASSVVAGIQETQYF. Combining the CDR3 with reference TRBV9 and TRBJ2-5 gives the whole variable domain DSGVTQTPKHLITATGQRVTLRCSPRSGDLSVYWYQQSLDQGLQFLIQYYNGEERAKGNILERFSAQQFPDLHSELNLSSLELGDSALYFCASSVVAGIQETQYFGPGTRLLVL.

This chain links TRBV15 with TRBJ2-2; 8 bases align to TRBD2. Trimming took 4 bases from V and 2 from J; bases not matched to a gene: 6. There are 16 residues in the CDR3. CDR1 is LNHNV and CDR2 is YYDKDF in the germline V gene (reference sequence). CDR3 coding DNA: TGTGCCACCAGCATTGGACGGGGGGGCAACACCGGGGAGCTGTTTTTT. It codes for CATSIGRGGNTGELFF.

The chain joins TRBV4-1 to TRBJ2-6; TRBD2 is a possible D gene (6 bases). V lost 1 base and J lost 3, with 16 bases in between. The CDR3 consists of 18 residues. Germline CDR1 is MGHRA and CDR2 is YSYEKL. The CDR3 is CASSQVVGHGGGANVLTF. In DNA form, the CDR3 reads TGCGCCAGCAGCCAAGTGGTAGGGCACGGGGGTGGGGCCAACGTCCTGACTTTC.

This clone has a count of ten or more. This rearrangement joins TRBV7-9 to TRBJ2-7; TRBD1 is a possible D gene (5 bases). The V end lost 5 bases, the J end lost 6 bases, and 20 bases lay between the germline ends. The germline V gene has CDR1 SEHNR and CDR2 FQNEAQ (reference sequence). The CDR3 consists of 15 residues. This chain's CDR3 is CASSKRGSLGSEQYF. The DNA for the CDR3 is TGTGCCAGCAGCAAAAGGGGTTCCCTTGGAAGCGAGCAGTACTTC.

The chain uses TRBV5-1 and TRBJ2-5, with TRBD1 matching 7 bases. V lost 5 bases, J lost 3 bases, and 16 bases stayed unmatched. This CDR3 has 17 residues. Germline V gene sequence: CDR1 SGHRS, CDR2 YFSETQ. CDR3 in amino acids: CASSKSGTDPAKETQYF. In DNA, the CDR3 is TGCGCCAGCAGTAAGTCGGGGACAGATCCCGCGAAAGAGACCCAGTACTTC.

The chain uses TRBV4-1 and TRBJ1-1, with a possible D match to TRBD1 (5 bases). V lost 4 bases and J 1 base, leaving 10 bases between the germline ends. The CDR3 length is 14 residues. Germline V gene sequence: CDR1 MGHRA, CDR2 YSYEKL. The chain's CDR3 is CASSREDRNTEAFF. The DNA for the CDR3 is TGCGCCAGCAGCCGGGAAGACAGGAACACTGAAGCTTTCTTT.

The CDR3, as DNA: TGTGCCAGCAGGTCGGGACAGAACACTGAAGCTTTCTTT. Translated, it gives CASRSGQNTEAFF. This chain links TRBV3-1 (or the pseudogene TRBV3-2) with TRBJ1-1, with D possibly TRBD1 on 6 matching bases. V lost 6 bases and J lost 1, with 9 bases in between. Germline CDR1 LGHDT, CDR2 YNNKEL (reference sequence). The CDR3 sequence is 13 residues long.

This chain joins TRBV2 and TRBJ1-1, with TRBD1 matching over 7 bases. J lost 11 bases, V lost 0 bases, and 18 bases had no gene match. Germline V gene lookup returns CDR1 SNHLY and CDR2 FYNNEI. This CDR3 contains 17 residues. The CDR3 DNA reads as TGTGCCAGCAGTGAAGCGGGAGGGGGCAGGGGCGAGGCGCGGGCTTTCTTT. It encodes CASSEAGGGRGEARAFF.

This clone was picked up a small number of times. The sample contains more than one DNA sequence encoding this CDR3. The V and J genes are TRBV6-5 and TRBJ2-7; D may be TRBD2 (7 bases). Trimming stripped 2 bases from V and 1 base from J, with 12 bases between. Looked up from germline, CDR1 is MNHEY and CDR2 is SVGAGI. The CDR3 length is 15 residues. The CDR3 bases are TGTGCCAGCAGTTACGGGAGGGGGGGGTCCTACGAGCAGTACTTC. The encoded protein is CASSYGRGGSYEQYF.

V gene TRBV29-1 combines with J gene TRBJ2-1; TRBD2 matches at 9 bases. CDR3 length: 12 amino acids. After removal of 4 bases from V and 12 bases from J, the junction contained 7 bases not matched to a gene. Germline V gene data show CDR1 as SQVTM and CDR2 as ANQGSEA. CDR3 in amino acids: CSVASRGGWQFF. The CDR3 DNA is TGCAGCGTTGCCTCGCGGGGGGGGTGGCAGTTCTTC.

The J gene is TRBJ1-2, the V gene TRBV6-4; tentatively, D is TRBD1 (6 bases). Trimming shortened V by 3 bases and J by 8 bases, and 16 bases separated the two germline ends. The V gene's germline CDR1 is MRHNA and CDR2 SNTAGT. This CDR3 contains 14 residues. CDR3 protein: CASSEGGAVDGYTF. The CDR3 DNA is TGTGCCAGCAGTGAGGGGGGCGCGGTAGACGGCTACACCTTC.

The chain has TRBV5-4 and TRBJ2-5; D is ambiguous. CDR3 length: 14 amino acids. The ends were cut back, 3 bases at V and 0 bases at J, with 9 bases in the middle. The germline V gene encodes CDR1 SGHNT and CDR2 YYREEE (reference sequence). As DNA, the CDR3 is TGTGCCAGCAGCTCCCCCAAGTACCAAGAGACCCAGTACTTC. Residues: CASSSPKYQETQYF.

This sequence joins TRBV9 and TRBJ2-3; TRBD2 agrees at 11 bases. Trimming at V came to 0 bases and at J to 4 bases, leaving 4 bases not matched to a gene. The CDR3 sequence is 16 residues long. Germline CDR1 reads SGDLS; CDR2 reads YYNGEE. CDR3 coding DNA: TGTGCCAGCAGCGTAGGGGTAGCGGGGGGGGCAGATACGCAGTATTTT. It encodes CASSVGVAGGADTQYF.

The chain carries TRBV19 and TRBJ1-2; D gene ambiguous. The CDR3 length is 16 residues. The germline CDR1 and CDR2 sequences are LNHDA and SQIVND (reference sequence). V shed 3 bases and J shed 4 bases, with 18 bases lying between them. CDR3 region: CASSIFSRSPSYGYTF. CDR3 coding DNA: TGTGCCAGTAGTATTTTTTCTCGGAGCCCTTCCTATGGCTACACCTTC.

The chain recombines TRBV11-2 with TRBJ2-1; 12 bases agree with TRBD2. The CDR3 is made up of 18 amino acids. V lost 5 bases and J lost 6; bases outside the gene matches: 14. The germline gives CDR1 SGHAT, CDR2 FQNNGV. CDR3 sequence (DNA): TGTGCCAGCAGCCCGTACTCTAGCGGGGGGGCCGGACCCAATGAGCAGTTCTTC. Translating gives CASSPYSSGGAGPNEQFF.

This clone was recorded only once. CDR3 DNA: TGTGCCAGCTCAACGGGACAGTACTATGGCTACACCTTC. Its translation is CASSTGQYYGYTF. The chain links TRBV18 to TRBJ1-2; 7 bases match TRBD1. The CDR3 is 13 residues long. CDR1 and CDR2 (germline): KGHSH, LQKENI. V lost 5 bases to trimming and J lost 3 bases; unmatched junction nucleotides: 3. Drawing the rest from reference TRBV18 and TRBJ1-2, the complete variable domain is NAGVMQNPRHLVRRRGQEARLRCSPMKGHSHVYWYRQLPEEGLKFMVYLQKENIIDESGMPKERFSAEFPKEGPSILRIQQVVRGDSAAYFCASSTGQYYGYTFGSGTRLTVV.

This chain uses TRBV12-3 or TRBV12-4 with TRBJ1-2, with D perhaps matching TRBD1 (6 bases). Trimming took off 5 bases at V and 7 bases at J, with 11 bases between the two ends. The CDR3 runs to 12 residues. The chain's CDR3 is CASSKGGSGYTF. CDR3 in DNA: TGTGCCAGCAGTAAAGGGGGTTCTGGCTACACCTTC.

The chain carries TRBV4-2 and TRBJ1-2; D remains ambiguous. The V gene's germline CDR1 is LGHNA and CDR2 YNFKEQ. Trimming stripped 1 base from V and 4 bases from J, with 16 bases between. This CDR3 spans 16 amino acids. CDR3 sequence (DNA): TGTGCCAGCAGCCAAGCCTTTAGGGCAGAGGGCTATGGCTACACCTTC. Its translation: CASSQAFRAEGYGYTF.

The chain has TRBV10-2 and TRBJ2-7; 12 bases are a match to TRBD2. There are 14 residues in the CDR3. With V trimmed by 6 bases and J by 4 bases, 4 bases remained unmatched. Germline V gene lookup returns CDR1 WSHSY and CDR2 SAAADI. CDR3 bases: TGCGCCAGCAGCCTAGCGGGGGGGCGGTACGAGCAGTACTTC. It is translated as CASSLAGGRYEQYF.

The chain uses TRBV5-1 and TRBJ2-4; D remains unclear. The CDR3 sequence is 14 residues long. The germline V and J ends were trimmed by 1 base and 4 bases, with 9 bases remaining between them. Germline V gene lookup returns CDR1 SGHRS and CDR2 YFSETQ. CDR3 DNA sequence: TGCGCCAGCAGCTTGTCAGGACCTAAAAACATTCAGTACTTC. Protein: CASSLSGPKNIQYF.

The rearrangement joins TRBV12-5 to TRBJ1-4, with D maybe TRBD1 (5 bases). Looked up from germline, CDR1 is LGHNT and CDR2 is FRNRAP. This CDR3 region has 16 residues. V lost 0 bases, J lost 0 bases, and 8 bases lay in between. This CDR3 is CASGLVLGATNEKLFF. The DNA of the CDR3 is TGTGCTAGTGGTTTGGTACTGGGGGCAACTAATGAAAAACTGTTTTTT.

The rearrangement joins TRBV18 to TRBJ1-1, with 9 bases that match TRBD1. The junction had 12 bases not matched to a gene; V was cut back by 6 bases and J by 4 bases. The CDR3 totals 16 residues. CDR1 and CDR2 from the germline V gene are KGHSH and LQKENI. For the CDR3, the DNA is TGTGCCAGCTCTCGATCGTTACAGGGGGCGGGCACTGAAGCTTTCTTT. Its translation is CASSRSLQGAGTEAFF.

The chain joins TRBV6-5 to TRBJ1-2; D might be TRBD1 (6 bases). V was clipped by 6 bases and J by 6 bases, with 20 bases between them. The length of the CDR3 is 15 residues. In germline, CDR1 is MNHEY, CDR2 SVGAGI. The CDR3 nucleotides read TGTGCCAGCAGACCCAGGGCAGGGGAATTCCATGGCTACACCTTC. The encoded protein is CASRPRAGEFHGYTF.

The V gene is TRBV3-1 (or the pseudogene TRBV3-2), the J gene TRBJ2-3; D possibly corresponds to TRBD2 (5 bases). The CDR3 contains 15 residues. V dropped 5 bases and J dropped 6 bases, with 18 bases sitting between them. Germline lookup yields CDR1 LGHDT and CDR2 YNNKEL (reference sequence). As DNA, the CDR3 is TGTGCCAGCAGCATGGACGGAGGAGTATGGGATACGCAGTATTTT. Translation gives CASSMDGGVWDTQYF.

This sequence joins TRBV3-1 (or the pseudogene TRBV3-2) and TRBJ1-1; D is unclear. V was trimmed by 1 base and J by 6 bases, leaving 12 bases between them. There are 14 residues in the CDR3. Germline CDR1 reads LGHDT; CDR2 reads YNNKEL (reference sequence). The CDR3 DNA follows: TGTGCCAGCAGCCAAGTCCCAGGTCCGTCTGAAGCTTTCTTT. As protein: CASSQVPGPSEAFF.

The chain has TRBV6-5 and TRBJ1-2, with 7 bases identical to TRBD1. V dropped 5 bases and J dropped 7; count of bases not matched to a gene: 13. Looked up from germline, CDR1 is MNHEY and CDR2 is SVGAGI. The CDR3 extends over 15 amino acids. This chain's CDR3 is CASSTRGTGAGGYTF. The CDR3 region has the DNA TGTGCCAGCAGTACTCGTGGAACAGGGGCAGGTGGCTACACCTTC.